The 29 T cell receptor beta chains below all came from one sample that was sequenced in a study of spatial heterogeneity in lung cancer. The time point was: blood at routine non-recurrence follow-up after resection. Sequencing was performed on whole RNA extracted from tumor and nontumor lung tissue, or from frozen PBMC, and the material was left unsorted. From the 5' RACE reads, TCRdb called clonotypes with MiXCR, one entry per CDR3 protein. The sample lists around 47,000 distinct CDR3 sequences, more than 6.5% occurring once. Material: PBMCs, obtained at follow-up. The receptors originated from a female donor with early-stage non-small cell lung cancer.

This clonotype was seen only a few times. CDR3 bases: TGCAGTGCTTTAGGGGGGTCATCAGGCACAGATACGCAGTATTTT. Translating gives CSALGGSSGTDTQYF. This sequence joins TRBV20-1 and TRBJ2-3; D is tentatively TRBD1 or TRBD2 (6 bases each). CDR3 length: 15 amino acids. Trimming shortened V by 5 bases and J by 1 base, and 16 bases separated the two germline ends. The germline CDR1 and CDR2 sequences are DFQATT and SNEGSKA (reference sequence).

This rearrangement joins TRBV3-1 to TRBJ1-1; tentatively, D is TRBD1 (5 bases). Germline V CDR1 and CDR2: LGHDT, YNNKEL (reference sequence). With 0 bases removed from V and 11 bases from J, the gap between germline ends came to 10 bases. This CDR3 is 12 amino acids long. The CDR3 reads CASSQERGSAFF. The CDR3 DNA sequence: TGTGCCAGCAGCCAAGAAAGGGGTTCGGCTTTCTTT.

This clonotype was seen ten or more times. The CDR3 DNA reads TGCGCCAGCAGCCAAGTAGGGTACGAGCAGTACTTC. Its translation is CASSQVGYEQYF. This rearrangement joins TRBV4-1 to TRBJ2-7; no clear D gene. Germline V gene sequence: CDR1 MGHRA, CDR2 YSYEKL. The CDR3 consists of 12 residues. Trimming shortened V by 1 base and J by 4 bases, and 5 bases separated the two germline ends.

This clonotype was recorded at least ten times. V usage is TRBV20-1 and J usage is TRBJ2-3; D is possibly TRBD1 or TRBD2 (6 bases each). The CDR3 extends over 15 amino acids. Trimming pared 0 bases from V and 2 bases from J, leaving 12 bases between. Germline V CDR1 and CDR2: DFQATT, SNEGSKA (reference sequence). CDR3 amino acids: CSARDLTGATDTQYF. CDR3 DNA: TGCAGTGCTAGAGATCTTACGGGGGCCACAGATACGCAGTATTTT.

The table lists this clonotype with many counts. The gene calls are TRBV5-6 and TRBJ2-7, with D hard to call. The CDR3 has 14 residues. V lost 1 base and J 2 bases, leaving 10 bases between the germline ends. The germline V gene encodes CDR1 SGHDT and CDR2 YYEEEE. CDR3 sequence reads: CASSLYSRPYEQYF. In DNA, the CDR3 is TGTGCCAGCAGCTTGTACAGTCGCCCCTACGAGCAGTACTTC.

This clonotype was seen many times. V gene TRBV5-1 combines with J gene TRBJ2-5; 7 bases fit TRBD1. Germline V CDR1 and CDR2: SGHRS, YFSETQ. J lost 5 bases, V lost 4 bases, and 5 bases had no gene match. The CDR3 has 13 residues. The CDR3 DNA is TGCGCCAGCAGCACACAGGGGTCGGAGACCCAGTACTTC. This translates into CASSTQGSETQYF. The complete variable domain, with remaining parts taken from reference TRBV5-1 and TRBJ2-5, reads KAGVTQTPRYLIKTRGQQVTLSCSPISGHRSVSWYQQTPGQGLQFLFEYFSETQRNKGNFPGRFSGRQFSNSRSEMNVSTLELGDSALYLCASSTQGSETQYFGPGTRLLVL.

J is TRBJ1-1 and V is TRBV10-3; 8 bases line up with TRBD1. Germline V gives CDR1 ENHRY, CDR2 SYGVKD. This CDR3 spans 17 amino acids. Losses at the gene ends were 2 bases for V and 0 bases for J; bases not matched to a gene: 8. The CDR3 region is CAISEGGTGSLNTEAFF. The DNA for the CDR3 is TGTGCCATCAGTGAGGGGGGGACAGGCAGCTTGAACACTGAAGCTTTCTTT.

The chain combines TRBV5-5 with TRBJ2-1; no definite D call. V was shortened by 0 bases and J by 8 bases, with 9 bases between the two germline ends. Looked up from germline, CDR1 is SGHKS and CDR2 is YYEKEE (reference sequence). The CDR3 is made up of 13 amino acids. Here the CDR3 DNA reads TGTGCCAGCAGCTTGGGGCCCCCGGATGAGCAGTTCTTC. Residues: CASSLGPPDEQFF.

For this clonotype: This could be a read error, since a much larger clone is one nucleotide away. The genes are TRBV5-5 and TRBJ2-1, with 9 nucleotides matching TRBD1. There are 15 residues in the CDR3. Germline assignment: CDR1 SGHKS and CDR2 YYEKEE (reference sequence). The CDR3 DNA sequence: TGTGCCAGCAGCTTGGCTGGGACAGGGTACAATGAGCAGATCTTC. Translated: CASSLAGTGYNEQIF.

This clonotype showed up just a few times. The J gene is TRBJ2-5, the V gene TRBV18; the match to TRBD2 covers 7 bases. The CDR3 runs 14 residues. Per the germline V gene, CDR1 is KGHSH and CDR2 is LQKENI. Trimming took 4 bases from V and 0 from J; bases not matched to a gene: 2. CDR3 region: CASSLGTNQETQYF. DNA for the CDR3: TGTGCCAGCTCACTTGGGACTAACCAAGAGACCCAGTACTTC.

This clonotype has just a few counts. J is TRBJ1-1 and V is TRBV12-3 or TRBV12-4; the D is unclear. Between the trimmed V and J ends, which lost 5 bases and 9 bases, there was a span of 10 bases. This CDR3 spans 11 amino acids. CDR3 bases: TGTGCCAGCAGTCGGCTCTCCCAAGCTTTCTTT. Its protein is CASSRLSQAFF.

This clonotype was observed many times. A junction boundary mismatches the germline segment, possibly from a read error. J is TRBJ2-6 and V is TRBV7-8; a possible D gene is TRBD1 (6 bases). In germline, CDR1 is SGHVS, CDR2 FQNEAQ. The CDR3 loop spans 19 amino acids. CDR3 residues: CASSARTASRLSGANVLTF. The CDR3 DNA is TGTGCCAGCAGCGCCCGGACAGCCTCAAGGCTCTCTGGAGCCAACGTCCTGACTTTC.

This clonotype was observed at least ten times. The V and J genes are TRBV12-3 or TRBV12-4 and TRBJ1-4, with D tentatively TRBD1 (5 bases). The CDR3 contains 14 residues. V was trimmed by 3 bases and J by 7 bases, leaving 12 bases between them. The CDR3 region has the DNA TGTGCCAGCAGTTTTGGGGGGAATGGTGAAAAACTGTTTTTT. This gives the protein CASSFGGNGEKLFF.

This clonotype has ten or more counts. The chain carries TRBV5-1 and TRBJ2-3; no reliable D call. V lost 2 bases and J 0 bases, leaving 7 bases between the germline ends. The CDR3 consists of 14 residues. CDR1 SGHRS and CDR2 YFSETQ come from the germline V gene. CDR3 protein: CASSFRSSTDTQYF. The CDR3 DNA is TGCGCCAGCAGCTTTAGGAGTAGCACAGATACGCAGTATTTT.

This clonotype occurred many times. The V gene is TRBV5-1, the J gene TRBJ2-1; D is perhaps TRBD2 (6 bases). CDR3 length equals 15 residues. Deletions cut 4 bases from V and 0 bases from J, with 11 bases between. Germline V gene lookup returns CDR1 SGHRS and CDR2 YFSETQ. CDR3 sequence reads: CASSLGGSSYNEQFF. CDR3 in DNA: TGCGCCAGCAGCCTCGGGGGAAGCTCCTACAATGAGCAGTTCTTC.

This clonotype was seen ten or more times. The gene calls are TRBV5-1 and TRBJ2-2, with TRBD1 as a possible D gene (5 bases). V was cut by 2 bases and J by 2 bases, with 10 bases left in between. The CDR3 sequence is 15 residues long. Germline assignment: CDR1 SGHRS and CDR2 YFSETQ. For the CDR3, the DNA is TGCGCCAGCAGCTTTGTACAGGCCAACACCGGGGAGCTGTTTTTT. As protein: CASSFVQANTGELFF.

This clonotype was seen at least ten times. V usage is TRBV5-1 and J usage is TRBJ2-1; D is unresolved. Germline V CDR1 and CDR2: SGHRS, YFSETQ. The CDR3 totals 13 residues. Trimming left V 0 bases short and J 5 bases short, with 6 bases between. The CDR3 DNA reads TGCGCCAGCAGCTTGGTCCTGAACAATGAGCAGTTCTTC. Its translation is CASSLVLNNEQFF.

This clonotype has a count of ten or more. The chain combines TRBV20-1 with TRBJ2-7, with D hard to call. This CDR3 is built from 12 residues. V shed 6 bases and J shed 4 bases, with 13 bases lying between them. Germline-derived CDR1 and CDR2 are DFQATT and SNEGSKA (reference sequence). CDR3 DNA sequence: TGCAGTGCCAGTAACCTAAGGTACGAGCAGTACTTC. It yields the protein CSASNLRYEQYF.

This clonotype was seen a handful of times. The chain uses TRBV7-9 and TRBJ2-3; D ambiguous. CDR1 SEHNR and CDR2 FQNEAQ come from the germline V gene (reference sequence). CDR3 length equals 17 residues. Trimming stripped 1 base from V and 4 bases from J, with 18 bases between. This chain's CDR3 is CASSLVGSLPDADTQYF. In nucleotides, the CDR3 is TGTGCCAGCAGCTTAGTAGGGTCTCTCCCAGATGCAGATACGCAGTATTTT.

This clonotype was seen ten or more times. This chain connects TRBV20-1 to TRBJ1-3; no firm D call. Per germline, CDR1 DFQATT and CDR2 SNEGSKA (reference sequence). Trimming removed 0 bases at V and 2 bases at J, with 8 bases between. The CDR3 covers 14 residues. The CDR3 sequence is CSAREASAGNTIYF. In DNA, the CDR3 is TGCAGTGCTAGAGAGGCGTCGGCTGGAAACACCATATATTTT.

This clonotype was picked up a small number of times. The chain carries TRBV4-2 and TRBJ2-7, with D perhaps matching TRBD2 (7 bases). The CDR3 extends over 17 amino acids. V was cut by 1 base and J by 3 bases, with 19 bases left in between. CDR1 LGHNA and CDR2 YNFKEQ come from the germline V gene. The CDR3 is CASSQGGQRGEGYEQYF. The CDR3 DNA reads as TGTGCCAGCAGCCAAGGAGGACAGCGGGGTGAGGGCTACGAGCAGTACTTC.

This clonotype was observed a few times. The rearrangement links TRBV12-3 or TRBV12-4 to TRBJ2-2; D unresolved. V was shortened by 2 bases and J by 6 bases, with 7 bases between the two germline ends. The CDR3 is 13 amino acids. This CDR3 reads CASSLLGAGELFF. CDR3 DNA: TGTGCCAGCAGTTTACTAGGCGCCGGGGAGCTGTTTTTT.

This clonotype was counted many times. The genes are TRBV5-1 and TRBJ1-3; possible D gene TRBD1, 6 bases. V was trimmed by 3 bases and J by 0 bases, leaving 10 bases between them. Germline V gene data show CDR1 as SGHRS and CDR2 as YFSETQ. There are 15 residues in the CDR3. The CDR3 reads CASSSSDSSGNTIYF. CDR3 nucleotide sequence: TGCGCCAGCAGCTCCTCGGACAGCTCTGGAAACACCATATATTTT.

This clonotype has at least ten counts. The chain employs TRBV11-2 and TRBJ2-1; 9 nucleotides line up with TRBD1. Germline V gene lookup returns CDR1 SGHAT and CDR2 FQNNGV. After removal of 1 base from V and 7 bases from J, the junction contained 8 bases not matched to a gene. This CDR3 contains 16 residues. CDR3 sequence reads: CASSLGGTGSQNEQFF. For the CDR3, the DNA is TGTGCCAGCAGCTTAGGCGGGACAGGGTCTCAAAATGAGCAGTTCTTC.

This clonotype appeared many times. V and J are TRBV6-2 or TRBV6-3 and TRBJ2-2; 7 nucleotides match TRBD1. V dropped 8 bases and J dropped 3; count of bases not matched to a gene: 6. Germline CDR1 reads MNHEY; CDR2 reads SVGEGT. This CDR3 has 14 amino acids. CDR3 loop: CASSEGAYTGELFF. CDR3 nucleotides: TGTGCCAGCTCAGAGGGGGCGTACACCGGGGAGCTGTTTTTT.

This clonotype was seen repeatedly, ten times or more. The genes are TRBV4-1 and TRBJ1-1; possible D gene TRBD1, 6 bases. Looked up from germline, CDR1 is MGHRA and CDR2 is YSYEKL. The CDR3 runs 15 residues. V lost 2 bases, J lost 3 bases, and 13 bases lay in between. The CDR3 sequence: CASSQMGGPYTEAFF. CDR3 DNA: TGCGCCAGCAGCCAAATGGGGGGCCCTTACACTGAAGCTTTCTTT.

This clonotype was recorded a few times. The genes are TRBV7-3 and TRBJ1-1; D remains ambiguous. The CDR3 consists of 13 residues. Germline V lookup: CDR1 SGHTA, CDR2 FQGTGA. V lost 2 bases, J lost 8 bases, and 12 bases lay in between. The CDR3 DNA reads as TGTGCCAGCAGCTTATCGTCCGGTGTCGAAGCTTTCTTT. Translation: CASSLSSGVEAFF. Combining the CDR3 with reference TRBV7-3 and TRBJ1-1 gives the whole variable domain GAGVSQTPSNKVTEKGKYVELRCDPISGHTALYWYRQSLGQGPEFLIYFQGTGAADDSGLPNDRFFAVRPEGSVSTLKIQRTERGDSAVYLCASSLSSGVEAFFGQGTRLTVV.

This clonotype was seen ten or more times. This chain links TRBV19 with TRBJ1-1; 8 positions match TRBD1. The ends lost 6 bases at V and 0 bases at J; junction bases unmatched: 3. Germline CDR1 and CDR2: LNHDA and SQIVND (reference sequence). The CDR3 is 14 residues long. In DNA form, the CDR3 reads TGTGCCAGTAGGGACAGGGCAATGAACACTGAAGCTTTCTTT. It yields the protein CASRDRAMNTEAFF. The full variable domain, rest sourced from reference TRBV19 and TRBJ1-1, is DGGITQSPKYLFRKEGQNVTLSCEQNLNHDAMYWYRQDPGQGLRLIYYSQIVNDFQKGDIAEGYSVSREKKESFPLTVTSAQKNPTAFYLCASRDRAMNTEAFFGQGTRLTVV.

This clonotype showed up many times. J is TRBJ1-6 and V is TRBV18; a weak D match, TRBD1 (5 bases). CDR3 length: 18 amino acids. V was pared by 3 bases and J by 0 bases, with 15 bases between. In germline, CDR1 is KGHSH, CDR2 LQKENI. The CDR3 loop reads CASSPRQPGASYNSPLHF. CDR3 sequence (DNA): TGTGCCAGCTCACCGAGACAGCCTGGAGCCTCCTATAATTCACCCCTCCACTTT.